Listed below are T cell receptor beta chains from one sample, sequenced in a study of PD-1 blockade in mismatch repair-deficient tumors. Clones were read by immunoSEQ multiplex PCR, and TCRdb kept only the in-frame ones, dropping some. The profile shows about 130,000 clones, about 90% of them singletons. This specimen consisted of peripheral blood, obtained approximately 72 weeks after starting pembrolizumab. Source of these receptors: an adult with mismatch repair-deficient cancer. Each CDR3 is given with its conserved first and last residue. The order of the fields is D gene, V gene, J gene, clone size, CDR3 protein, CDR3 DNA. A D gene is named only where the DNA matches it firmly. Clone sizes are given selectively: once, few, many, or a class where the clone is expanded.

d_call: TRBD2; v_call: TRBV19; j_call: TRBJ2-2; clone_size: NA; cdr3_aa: CASSQLAGSPTGELFF; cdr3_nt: TGTGCCAGTAGTCAACTAGCGGGATCGCCAACCGGGGAGCTGTTTTTT
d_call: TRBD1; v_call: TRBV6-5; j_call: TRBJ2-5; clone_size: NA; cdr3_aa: CASSPADRETQYF; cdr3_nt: TGTGCCAGCAGTCCCGCGGACAGGGAGACCCAGTACTTC
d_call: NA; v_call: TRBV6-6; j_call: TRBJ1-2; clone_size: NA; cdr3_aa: CASSQGTDYGYTF; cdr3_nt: TGTGCCAGCAGTCAAGGGACCGATTATGGCTACACCTTC
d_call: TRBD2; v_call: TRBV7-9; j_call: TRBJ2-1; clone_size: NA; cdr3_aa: CASVLAGYYNEQFF; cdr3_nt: TGTGCCAGCGTACTAGCGGGGTACTACAATGAGCAGTTCTTC
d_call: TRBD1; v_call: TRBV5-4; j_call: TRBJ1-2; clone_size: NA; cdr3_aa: CASSGPGQENYGYTF; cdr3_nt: TGTGCCAGCAGCGGACCGGGACAGGAGAACTATGGCTACACCTTC
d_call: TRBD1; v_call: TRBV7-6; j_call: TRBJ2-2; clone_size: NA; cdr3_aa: CASSLAPTGLNTGELFF; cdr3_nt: TGTGCCAGCAGCTTAGCTCCGACAGGGCTTAACACCGGGGAGCTGTTTTTT
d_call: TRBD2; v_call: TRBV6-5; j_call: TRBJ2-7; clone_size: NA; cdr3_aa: CASRRDLADEQYF; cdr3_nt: TGTGCCAGCAGAAGGGACCTAGCGGACGAGCAGTACTTC
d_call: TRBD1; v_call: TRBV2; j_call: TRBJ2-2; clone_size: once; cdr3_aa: CASRGTGRSGELFF; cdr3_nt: TGTGCCAGCAGAGGGACAGGGAGATCCGGGGAGCTGTTTTTT
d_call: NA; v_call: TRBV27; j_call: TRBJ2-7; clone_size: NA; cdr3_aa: CASSPTGYEQYF; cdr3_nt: TGTGCCAGCAGTCCTACAGGTTACGAGCAGTACTTC
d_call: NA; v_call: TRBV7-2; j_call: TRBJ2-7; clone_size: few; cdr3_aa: CASSSPGFEQYF; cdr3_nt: TGTGCCAGCAGCAGCCCAGGGTTCGAGCAGTACTTC
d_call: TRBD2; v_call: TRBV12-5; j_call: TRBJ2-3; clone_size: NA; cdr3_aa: CASGLARGTSGTRTDTQYF; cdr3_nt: TGTGCTAGTGGTTTGGCGCGTGGGACTAGCGGAACCCGCACAGATACGCAGTATTTT
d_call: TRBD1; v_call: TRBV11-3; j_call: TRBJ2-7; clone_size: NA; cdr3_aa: CACEQGRQGYEQYF; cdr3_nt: TGTGCCTGCGAACAGGGGCGGCAAGGCTACGAGCAGTACTTC
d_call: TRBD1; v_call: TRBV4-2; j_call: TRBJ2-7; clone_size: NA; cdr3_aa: CASSQVSGTGYEQYF; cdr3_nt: TGTGCCAGCAGCCAAGTTTCCGGGACAGGGTACGAGCAGTACTTC
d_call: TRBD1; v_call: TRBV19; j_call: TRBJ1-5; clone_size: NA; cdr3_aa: CASSIAGQRNQPQHF; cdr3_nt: TGTGCCAGTAGTATAGCGGGACAGCGGAATCAGCCCCAGCATTTT
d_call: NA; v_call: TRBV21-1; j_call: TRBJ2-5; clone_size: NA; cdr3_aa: CASSSSGSLGTQYF; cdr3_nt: TGTGCCAGCAGCAGTAGCGGGAGCCTCGGGACCCAGTACTTC
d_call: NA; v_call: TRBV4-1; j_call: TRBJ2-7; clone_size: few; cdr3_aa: CASSQSLTYEQYF; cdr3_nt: TGCGCCAGCAGCCAATCTTTGACCTACGAGCAGTACTTC
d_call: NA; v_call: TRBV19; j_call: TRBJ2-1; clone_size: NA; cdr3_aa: CASSIVGNLNEQFF; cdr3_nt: TGTGCCAGTAGTATAGTCGGGAACTTAAATGAGCAGTTCTTC
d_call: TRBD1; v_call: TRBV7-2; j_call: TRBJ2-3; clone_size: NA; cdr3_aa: CASSSGTAGTDTQYF; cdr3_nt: TGTGCCAGCAGCTCGGGGACAGCCGGCACAGATACGCAGTATTTT
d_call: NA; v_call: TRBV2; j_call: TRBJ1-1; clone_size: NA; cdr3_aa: CASSWAEAFF; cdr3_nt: TGTGCCAGCTCTTGGGCTGAAGCTTTCTTT
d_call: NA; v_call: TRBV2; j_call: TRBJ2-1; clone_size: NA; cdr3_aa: CASSEDSPHEQFF; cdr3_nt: TGTGCCAGCAGTGAAGACAGTCCCCATGAGCAGTTCTTC
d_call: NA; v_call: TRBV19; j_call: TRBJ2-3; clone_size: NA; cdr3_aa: CASSNQGSDTQYF; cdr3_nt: TGTGCCAGTAGTAACCAGGGGTCGGATACGCAGTATTTT